This TCR beta chain was sequenced during a study of shared clonotypes between healthy human individuals. Regarding the study as a whole: When compared with the clonotypes that were shared by all four sorted-subset donors, the non-shared clonotypes turned out to have lower generation probabilities.

Data came from immunoSEQ multiplex PCR; TCRdb stores just in-frame clones and leaves some out. The data show some 650,000 clones, with almost 97% seen just once and about 0.06% held by the top ten. The V gene lost 5 bases and the J gene lost 8 bases, with 12 bases spanning the gap. CDR3 length equals 12 residues. Germline assignment: CDR1 SGHTA and CDR2 FQGNSA. Regarding this clone: Its matching antigen is unknown.

All participating donors were Caucasian adults from Nashville, Tennessee. Both subsets, CD45RA+ naive and CD45RA-negative memory, were split from the CD4+ cells. The chain couples TRBV7-2 to TRBJ1-1; D gene unclear. Sequencing was done on a sample of naive CD4+ T cells sorted from blood. The subset here: CD45RA+ positively selected. This clonotype was obtained from a woman under 40 in good health. CDR3 nucleotide sequence: TGTGCCAGCAGCACCGAGGAAGCAGAAGCTTTCTTT. This translates into CASSTEEAEAFF.